Below, one T cell receptor (beta chain) is given with its context. Germline V gene sequence: CDR1 SNHLY, CDR2 FYNNEI. The CDR3 has 13 residues. The data were taken from a study of blood T cell repertoires in COVID-19. For the study at large: Nucleic acid was either cDNA or gDNA, and it came from T cells, B-cell-depleted T cells, or PBMCs.

Original handling: Nucleated cell counts were estimated from reference gene primer amplification. Libraries were prepared by immunoSEQ multiplex PCR; TCRdb keeps only in-frame clonotypes and omits some of them. V and J calls and clone size are given by that table; D and trimming were obtained from the DNA. The data hold 120,000 to 150,000 clones, with more than 80% observed a single time. The gene calls are TRBV2 and TRBJ2-2, with 9 nucleotides matching TRBD2. The source is a human donor in a cohort sampled during active COVID-19. The sequencing input was peripheral blood. The CDR3 spells CAGRGGVTGELFF. In nucleotides, the CDR3 is TGTGCGGGCCGCGGGGGGGTTACCGGGGAGCTGTTTTTT.